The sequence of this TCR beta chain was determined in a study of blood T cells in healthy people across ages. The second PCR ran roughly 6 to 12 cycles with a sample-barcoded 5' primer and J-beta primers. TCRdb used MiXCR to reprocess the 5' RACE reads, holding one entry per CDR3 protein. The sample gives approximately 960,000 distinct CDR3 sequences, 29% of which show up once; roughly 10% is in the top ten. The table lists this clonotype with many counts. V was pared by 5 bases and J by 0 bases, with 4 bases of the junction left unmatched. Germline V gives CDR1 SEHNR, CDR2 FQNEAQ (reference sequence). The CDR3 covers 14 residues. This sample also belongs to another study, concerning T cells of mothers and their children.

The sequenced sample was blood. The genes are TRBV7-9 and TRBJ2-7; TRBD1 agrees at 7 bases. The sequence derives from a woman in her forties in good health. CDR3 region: CASSHRDSSYEQYF. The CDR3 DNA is TGTGCCAGCAGCCACCGGGACAGCTCCTACGAGCAGTACTTC.